Described below is a single TCR beta chain sequence and its context. Germline CDR1 and CDR2: MNHEY and SMNVEV (reference sequence). V was trimmed by 2 bases and J by 5 bases, leaving 18 bases between them. This CDR3 has 16 amino acids. The sample is drawn from a study of blood T cell repertoires in COVID-19. Study context: The United States, Italy and Spain supplied acute and convalescent COVID-19 samples. Sample material is recorded as cDNA or gDNA derived from T cells, B-cell-depleted T cells, or PBMCs.

Libraries were prepared by immunoSEQ multiplex PCR; TCRdb keeps only in-frame clonotypes and omits some of them. Among around 300,000 clones listed, roughly 87% were seen once. The sequencing sample was made of PBMCs or T cells enriched from blood (not recorded which). The receptor was isolated from a woman aged 40 to 50 who had recovered from COVID-19. The rearrangement joins TRBV27 to TRBJ2-5; D is unresolved. CDR3 region: CASSLLRDRVRETQYF. CDR3 DNA: TGTGCCAGCAGTTTACTCCGTGACCGGGTGAGGGAGACCCAGTACTTC.